A single sample gave rise to the 24 T cell receptor beta chains below, sequenced in a study of CD8 T cells in ankylosing spondylitis. The study's findings and limits: What appeared characteristic of ankylosing spondylitis blood was a TCR beta motif of several highly homologous variants.

TCRdb called the 5' RACE reads again in MiXCR, with one record for every CDR3 protein. The data show some 800,000 distinct CDR3 sequences, 12% seen once. For these TCRs, the target antigens are not known. Sequences were obtained from blood, either unsorted or a sorted T cell fraction (not recorded which). Source of these receptors: a male donor with ankylosing spondylitis.

With respect to this clonotype: A read error may produce the germline difference seen at one junction end. The V gene is TRBV20-1, the J gene TRBJ2-7; 9 nucleotides match TRBD1. Per the germline V gene, CDR1 is DFQATT and CDR2 is SNEGSKA (reference sequence). CDR3 length: 17 amino acids. CDR3 DNA: TGCTGTGCTAGAGATCAGGGGCGGACAGGGGCCTCCTACGAGCAGTACTTC. Its translation is CCARDQGRTGASYEQYF.

The sample holds a few counts of this clonotype. The chain carries TRBV6-2 or TRBV6-3 and TRBJ2-7, with D possibly called TRBD1 or TRBD2 (5 bases each). The CDR3 runs 12 residues. The V end was cut by 8 bases, the J end by 3 bases, with 11 bases between. Germline CDR1 reads MNHEY; CDR2 reads SVGEGT. CDR3 amino acids: CASGDLGYEQYF. The CDR3 DNA reads TGTGCCAGCGGGGACCTCGGCTACGAGCAGTACTTC.

This clonotype was seen ten or more times. V is TRBV12-3 or TRBV12-4 and J is TRBJ1-4; D is unclear. The CDR3 totals 14 residues. V was clipped by 2 bases and J by 5 bases, with 9 bases between them. CDR3 protein: CASSLRHANEKLFF. The CDR3 DNA reads as TGTGCCAGCAGTTTACGGCATGCAAATGAAAAACTGTTTTTT.

In this sample, this clonotype turned up a few times. This sequence joins TRBV20-1 and TRBJ1-6; D uncertain. From germline, CDR1 is DFQATT and CDR2 SNEGSKA (reference sequence). Trimming removed 4 bases from V and 4 bases from J, with 8 bases in between. The CDR3 consists of 13 residues. The CDR3 coding sequence is TGCAGTGCTACTCACTGGTATAATTCACCCCTCCACTTT. Translation gives CSATHWYNSPLHF.

This clonotype was counted only a few times. The chain is built from TRBV6-6 and TRBJ2-7; 8 bases are a match to TRBD1. CDR1 and CDR2 (germline): MNHNY, SVGAGI (reference sequence). The CDR3 sequence is 15 residues long. V gave up 5 bases and J gave up 6 bases; unmatched junction bases: 12. The CDR3 loop reads CASSEIDRGSAEQYF. For the CDR3, the DNA is TGTGCCAGCAGTGAAATAGACAGGGGTTCTGCCGAGCAGTACTTC.

This clonotype was detected many times. This chain uses TRBV20-1 with TRBJ1-1; tentatively, D is TRBD1 (5 bases). The CDR3 is 11 residues long. The V gene lost 5 bases and the J gene lost 8 bases, with 12 bases spanning the gap. Germline V gene lookup returns CDR1 DFQATT and CDR2 SNEGSKA (reference sequence). Here the CDR3 reads CSAERGPEAFF. In nucleotides, the CDR3 is TGCAGTGCTGAGCGGGGACCAGAAGCTTTCTTT.

In its sample, this clonotype was seen a few times. V usage is TRBV7-2 and J usage is TRBJ2-4; 11 bases align to TRBD2. The V and J ends lost 6 bases and 1 base, in that order; junction bases with no gene match: 8. This CDR3 is 17 amino acids long. CDR1 is SGHTA and CDR2 is FQGNSA in the germline V gene. CDR3 amino acids: CASSRPGLAVAKNIQYF. DNA for the CDR3: TGTGCCAGCAGTCGACCGGGACTAGCGGTCGCCAAAAACATTCAGTACTTC.

This clonotype came up many times. The chain has TRBV5-1 and TRBJ1-2, with TRBD1 as a possible D gene (5 bases). The ends were cut back, 2 bases at V and 8 bases at J, with 13 bases in the middle. The length of the CDR3 is 13 residues. Germline CDR1 is SGHRS and CDR2 is YFSETQ. For the CDR3, the DNA is TGCGCCAGCAGCTTCCCGGGGCAGGTGGGCTACACCTTC. Its translation is CASSFPGQVGYTF.

In this sample, this clonotype turned up many times. The V gene is TRBV14, the J gene TRBJ2-7; maybe TRBD2 (6 bases). The length of the CDR3 is 17 residues. Germline V lookup: CDR1 SGHDN, CDR2 FVKESK. V dropped 0 bases and J dropped 2 bases, with 17 bases sitting between them. This CDR3 reads CASSQDLPGSGAYEQYF. The CDR3 DNA sequence: TGTGCCAGCAGCCAAGATCTTCCGGGATCGGGGGCCTACGAGCAGTACTTC.

The chain links TRBV5-1 to TRBJ2-6; D is unresolved. The V end lost 4 bases, the J end lost 0 bases, and 5 bases lay between the germline ends. Germline V gene lookup returns CDR1 SGHRS and CDR2 YFSETQ. The CDR3 runs 14 residues. For the CDR3, the DNA is TGCGCCAGCAGCGAAAGCTCTGGGGCCAACGTCCTGACTTTC. Its translation is CASSESSGANVLTF. Combining the CDR3 with reference TRBV5-1 and TRBJ2-6 gives the whole variable domain KAGVTQTPRYLIKTRGQQVTLSCSPISGHRSVSWYQQTPGQGLQFLFEYFSETQRNKGNFPGRFSGRQFSNSRSEMNVSTLELGDSALYLCASSESSGANVLTFGAGSRLTVL.

This clonotype was observed a few times. V gene TRBV7-8 combines with J gene TRBJ1-2; D ambiguous. V lost 5 bases and J 6 bases, leaving 10 bases between the germline ends. The CDR3 is made up of 12 amino acids. In germline, CDR1 is SGHVS, CDR2 FQNEAQ. The CDR3 here is CASSLDGHGYTF. CDR3 coding DNA: TGTGCCAGCAGCCTGGACGGACATGGCTACACCTTC.

This clonotype has only a few counts. This sequence joins TRBV12-3 or TRBV12-4 and TRBJ2-6; D gene uncertain. V lost 3 bases, J lost 0 bases, and 15 bases lay in between. The CDR3 consists of 18 residues. This chain's CDR3 is CASSLGTRASSGANVLTF. The CDR3 nucleotides are TGTGCCAGCAGTTTGGGAACACGGGCCAGCTCTGGGGCCAACGTCCTGACTTTC.

The genes are TRBV6-1 and TRBJ2-1, with 9 bases lining up with TRBD2. The germline V gene encodes CDR1 MNHNS and CDR2 SASEGT. There are 15 residues in the CDR3. Germline trimming cut 2 bases from V and 5 bases from J; bases unmatched to any gene: 4. The CDR3 region is CASSERLAENNEQFF. The DNA of the CDR3 is TGTGCCAGCAGTGAAAGACTAGCGGAGAACAATGAGCAGTTCTTC.

This clonotype has more than one count but fewer than ten. The chain combines TRBV6-1 with TRBJ2-1; D is ambiguous. V lost 3 bases to trimming and J lost 1 base, with 13 bases between them. CDR3 length equals 16 residues. Germline CDR1 is MNHNS and CDR2 is SASEGT. The CDR3 region is CASSDWKGESYNEQFF. CDR3 nucleotide sequence: TGTGCCAGCAGTGATTGGAAGGGTGAATCCTACAATGAGCAGTTCTTC.

This clonotype was detected only a few times. The chain combines TRBV5-1 with TRBJ2-5; the match to TRBD2 covers 10 bases. From germline, CDR1 is SGHRS and CDR2 YFSETQ. The CDR3 length is 16 residues. V gave up 4 bases and J gave up 1 base; unmatched junction bases: 7. The DNA of the CDR3 is TGCGCCAGCAGCCACGGGACTAGCGACCCCCAAGAGACCCAGTACTTC. Translation: CASSHGTSDPQETQYF.

This clonotype has only a few counts. The CDR3 nucleotides read TGCAGCGTTGTTAGGGGCTTTGGGGTATCCTACGAGCAGTACTTC. It codes for CSVVRGFGVSYEQYF. The genes are TRBV29-1 and TRBJ2-7; possibly TRBD1 for D (5 bases). Germline V gene data show CDR1 as SQVTM and CDR2 as ANQGSEA. This CDR3 comprises 15 residues. The V end lost 4 bases, the J end lost 1 base, and 17 bases lay between the germline ends.

The chain uses TRBV5-1 and TRBJ2-7; 7 bases are a match to TRBD1. From germline, CDR1 is SGHRS and CDR2 YFSETQ. The CDR3 length is 13 residues. V shed 4 bases, J shed 7 bases, and the junction held 8 bases outside the gene matches. The CDR3 DNA is TGCGCCAGCAGCACACGACAGGGTAAAGAGCAGTACTTC. It translates to CASSTRQGKEQYF.

The V gene is TRBV11-2, the J gene TRBJ2-6; TRBD2 aligns across 13 bases. This CDR3 spans 18 amino acids. The trim removed 4 bases at V and 10 bases at J, leaving 13 bases unmatched. The germline V gene has CDR1 SGHAT and CDR2 FQNNGV. CDR3 protein: CASSSTSGGPLFANVLTF. CDR3 DNA sequence: TGTGCCAGCAGCTCGACTAGCGGGGGGCCCCTATTTGCGAACGTCCTGACTTTC.

The chain carries TRBV7-2 and TRBJ2-5; D remains unclear. The CDR3 sequence is 14 residues long. V was trimmed by 1 base and J by 9 bases, leaving 15 bases between them. Looked up from germline, CDR1 is SGHTA and CDR2 is FQGNSA. The CDR3 spells CASSLGLPWAAQYF. CDR3 bases: TGTGCCAGCAGCTTAGGGCTCCCCTGGGCCGCCCAGTACTTC.

The chain has TRBV5-5 and TRBJ2-7; 7 nucleotides align to TRBD2. Unmatched junction bases numbered 4, after V lost 2 bases and J lost 2 bases. Germline values: CDR1 SGHKS, CDR2 YYEKEE (reference sequence). The CDR3 spans 14 residues. The CDR3 is CASSFRDYPYEQYF. Here the CDR3 DNA reads TGTGCCAGCAGCTTCCGGGACTACCCCTACGAGCAGTACTTC.

The chain links TRBV10-3 to TRBJ2-6; D is perhaps TRBD2 (6 bases). The CDR3 loop spans 17 amino acids. CDR1 and CDR2 (germline): ENHRY, SYGVKD. V was cut by 10 bases and J by 0 bases, with 19 bases left in between. The CDR3 sequence: CANSAGLFLSGANVLTF. CDR3 bases: TGTGCCAATTCCGCGGGACTCTTCCTCTCTGGGGCCAACGTCCTGACTTTC.

In its sample, this clonotype was seen a few times. V gene TRBV20-1 combines with J gene TRBJ2-3; unclear D gene. The CDR3 runs to 13 residues. Trimming took 0 bases from V and 6 from J, leaving 10 bases between them. Germline values: CDR1 DFQATT, CDR2 SNEGSKA (reference sequence). DNA for the CDR3: TGCAGTGCTAGAGATAGTGGCGGCGATACGCAGTATTTT. Translation gives CSARDSGGDTQYF.

This clonotype was counted a few times. This chain connects TRBV7-2 to TRBJ2-3, with D possibly being TRBD1 or TRBD2 (6 bases each). This CDR3 contains 16 residues. Per the germline V gene, CDR1 is SGHTA and CDR2 is FQGNSA. Trimming stripped 3 bases from V and 2 bases from J, with 15 bases between. CDR3 nucleotide sequence: TGTGCCAGCAGCTTCGGGGGCGGAGGGGTCACAGATACGCAGTATTTT. Translation: CASSFGGGGVTDTQYF.

The chain has TRBV6-5 and TRBJ1-2, with unresolved D. The V and J ends lost 3 bases and 6 bases respectively, with 11 bases between them. The CDR3 is 13 amino acids. Germline CDR1 and CDR2: MNHEY and SVGAGI. For the CDR3, the DNA is TGTGCCAGCAGTTATTCGGGTGAGGATGGCTACACCTTC. It yields the protein CASSYSGEDGYTF.